Listed below are T cell receptor beta chains from one sample, sequenced in a study of CD8 T cells in ankylosing spondylitis. TCRdb re-called the 5' RACE reads with MiXCR, one entry per CDR3 protein. The table shows hundreds of thousands of distinct CDR3 sequences, with roughly 12% occurring only once. Sequencing input: blood, either unsorted or a sorted T cell fraction (not recorded which). The receptors were sampled from a male donor with ankylosing spondylitis. Both conserved end residues are part of each CDR3. The order of the fields is V gene, D gene, CDR3 protein. The D gene is left open where the match is weak.

v_call: TRBV7-9
d_call: NA
cdr3_aa: CASSFQGSSQPQHF

v_call: TRBV12-3/TRBV12-4
d_call: NA
cdr3_aa: CASSYDRSNQPQHF

v_call: TRBV25-1
d_call: NA
cdr3_aa: CASSVRGGGTNEKLFF

v_call: TRBV20-1
d_call: TRBD1
cdr3_aa: CSAPRRTGLETQYF

v_call: TRBV10-3
d_call: NA
cdr3_aa: CAISPEGRPLNTF

v_call: TRBV18
d_call: NA
cdr3_aa: CASSQATAYEQYF

v_call: TRBV6-1
d_call: TRBD1
cdr3_aa: CASTTYPIRDRGQNTEAFF

v_call: TRBV12-3/TRBV12-4
d_call: TRBD2
cdr3_aa: CASRNLGLAGGSSYEQYF

v_call: TRBV5-1
d_call: NA
cdr3_aa: CASTPGPEEYGYTF

v_call: TRBV11-2
d_call: TRBD1
cdr3_aa: CASPARTGVTDTQYF

v_call: TRBV29-1
d_call: NA
cdr3_aa: CSVEAGYEQYF

v_call: TRBV29-1
d_call: TRBD1
cdr3_aa: CSVGRQGRETQYF

v_call: TRBV5-1
d_call: NA
cdr3_aa: CASSLELTGTDTQYF

v_call: TRBV6-1
d_call: NA
cdr3_aa: CASTLDSQYQETQYF

v_call: TRBV20-1
d_call: NA
cdr3_aa: CSANHGLPDYGYTF

v_call: TRBV3-1
d_call: NA
cdr3_aa: CASSQHGGTTGELFF

v_call: TRBV20-1
d_call: NA
cdr3_aa: CSAQGRGGSPLHF

v_call: TRBV7-9
d_call: NA
cdr3_aa: CASSLGGGERYGYTF

v_call: TRBV24-1
d_call: NA
cdr3_aa: CATSDSGSSDTQYF

v_call: TRBV5-1
d_call: TRBD2
cdr3_aa: CASSLGISGSIHEQYF

v_call: TRBV19
d_call: NA
cdr3_aa: CASSIPLRGHEQFF

v_call: TRBV7-9
d_call: NA
cdr3_aa: CASSLEFQLNTGELFF

v_call: TRBV5-4
d_call: NA
cdr3_aa: CASSLEGRVGYNEQFF

v_call: TRBV27
d_call: TRBD2
cdr3_aa: CASTTSGRAQDEQYF

v_call: TRBV10-3
d_call: TRBD2
cdr3_aa: CAISESGGRVADTQYF

v_call: TRBV7-2
d_call: NA
cdr3_aa: CASSAPLSGEQFF

v_call: TRBV12-3/TRBV12-4
d_call: NA
cdr3_aa: CASTLGDLNYGYTF

v_call: TRBV5-8
d_call: TRBD2
cdr3_aa: CASSQGLAGPDTQYF

v_call: TRBV12-3/TRBV12-4
d_call: NA
cdr3_aa: CASRWTVPPAFF

v_call: TRBV20-1
d_call: NA
cdr3_aa: CSARERGEKLFF

v_call: TRBV2
d_call: NA
cdr3_aa: CASNLDTTYGYTF

v_call: TRBV5-4
d_call: NA
cdr3_aa: CASSFQAVNYGYTF